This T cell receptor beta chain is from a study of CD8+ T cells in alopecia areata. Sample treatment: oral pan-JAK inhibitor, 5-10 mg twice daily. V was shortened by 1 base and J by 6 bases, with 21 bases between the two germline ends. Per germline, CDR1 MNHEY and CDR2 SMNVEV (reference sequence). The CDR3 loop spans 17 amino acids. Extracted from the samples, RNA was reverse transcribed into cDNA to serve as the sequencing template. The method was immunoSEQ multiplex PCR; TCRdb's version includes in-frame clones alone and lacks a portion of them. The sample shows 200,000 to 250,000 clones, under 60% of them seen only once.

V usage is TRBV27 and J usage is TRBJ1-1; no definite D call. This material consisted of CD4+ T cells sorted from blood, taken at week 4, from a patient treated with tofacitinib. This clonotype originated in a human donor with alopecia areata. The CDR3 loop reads CASSLLGSRNSLAEAFF. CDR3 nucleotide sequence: TGTGCCAGCAGTTTATTAGGCAGCAGGAACTCTCTCGCTGAAGCTTTCTTT.